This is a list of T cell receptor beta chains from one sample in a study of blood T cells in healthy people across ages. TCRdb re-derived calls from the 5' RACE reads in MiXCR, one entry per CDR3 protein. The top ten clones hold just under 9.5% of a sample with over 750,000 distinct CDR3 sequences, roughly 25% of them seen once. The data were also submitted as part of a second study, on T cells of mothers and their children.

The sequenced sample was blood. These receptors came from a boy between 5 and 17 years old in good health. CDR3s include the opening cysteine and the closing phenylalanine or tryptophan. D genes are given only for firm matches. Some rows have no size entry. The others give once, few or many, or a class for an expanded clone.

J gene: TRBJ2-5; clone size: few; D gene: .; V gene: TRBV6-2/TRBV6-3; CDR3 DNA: TGTGCCAGCGATGAGAGCACAGAGACCCAGTACTTC; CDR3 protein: CASDESTETQYF
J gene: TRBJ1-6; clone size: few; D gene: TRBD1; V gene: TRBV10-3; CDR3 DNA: TGTGCCAGCCACCGGGACAGTAATTCACCCCTCCACTTT; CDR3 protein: CASHRDSNSPLHF
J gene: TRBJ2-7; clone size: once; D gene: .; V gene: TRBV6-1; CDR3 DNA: TGTGCCAGCAGCATTTCCTTTTCGGTGGAGCAGTACTTC; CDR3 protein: CASSISFSVEQYF
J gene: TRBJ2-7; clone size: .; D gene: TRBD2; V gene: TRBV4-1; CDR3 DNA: TGCGCCAGCAGCCAAGAATCCTGGGGGGCGACTAGCGGGAGAACCGAGCAGTACTTC; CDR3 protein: CASSQESWGATSGRTEQYF
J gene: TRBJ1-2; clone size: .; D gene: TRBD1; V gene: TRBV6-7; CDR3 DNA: TGTGCCAGCAGTCCAACAGGGGAAAACTATGGCTACACCTTC; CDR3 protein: CASSPTGENYGYTF
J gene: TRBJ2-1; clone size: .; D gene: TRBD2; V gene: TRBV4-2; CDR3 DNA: TGTGCCAGCAGCCAAGACGGGAGAGGCGGGGGGACGAATGAGCAGTTCTTC; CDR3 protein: CASSQDGRGGGTNEQFF
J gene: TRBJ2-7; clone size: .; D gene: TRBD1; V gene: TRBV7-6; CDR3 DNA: TGTGCCAGCAGTTATAACCCGACAGGGACGAGGAGCGAGCAGTACTTC; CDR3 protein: CASSYNPTGTRSEQYF
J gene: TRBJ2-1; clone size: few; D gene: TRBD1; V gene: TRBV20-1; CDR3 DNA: TGCAGTGCTACCGGACAGGTCAGCTCCTACAATGAGCAGTTCTTC; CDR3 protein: CSATGQVSSYNEQFF
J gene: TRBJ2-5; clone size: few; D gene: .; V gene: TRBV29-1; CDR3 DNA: TGCAGCGTTGATGACGGTCATGAGGAGACCCAGTACTTC; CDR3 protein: CSVDDGHEETQYF
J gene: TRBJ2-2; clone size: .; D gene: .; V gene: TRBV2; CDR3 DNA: TGTGCCAGCAGTGACAGTTCGAACACCGGGGAGCTGTTTTTT; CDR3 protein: CASSDSSNTGELFF
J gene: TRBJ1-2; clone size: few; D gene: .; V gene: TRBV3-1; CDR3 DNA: TGTGCCAGCAGCCAACAGGAAGGAAATCGTGGCTACACCTTC; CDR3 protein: CASSQQEGNRGYTF
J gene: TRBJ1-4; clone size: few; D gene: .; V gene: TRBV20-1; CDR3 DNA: TGCAGTGCTAGATCAGAAAACAGTGCAACTAATGAAAAACTGTTTTTT; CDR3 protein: CSARSENSATNEKLFF
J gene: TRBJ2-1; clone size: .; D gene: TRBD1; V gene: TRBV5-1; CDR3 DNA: TGCGCCAGCAGCACACTCCCGGGACAGGGAAACAATGAGCAGTTCTTC; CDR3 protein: CASSTLPGQGNNEQFF
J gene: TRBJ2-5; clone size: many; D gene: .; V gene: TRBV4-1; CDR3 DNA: TGCGCCAGCAGCCAAGAGGGGACTTCTCAAGAGACCCAGTACTTC; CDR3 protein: CASSQEGTSQETQYF
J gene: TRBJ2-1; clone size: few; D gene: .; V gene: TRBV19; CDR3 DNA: TGTGCCAGTAGTATTTCGAGCTCGGGTGAGCAGTTCTTC; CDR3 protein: CASSISSSGEQFF
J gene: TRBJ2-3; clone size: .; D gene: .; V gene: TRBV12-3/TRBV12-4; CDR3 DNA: TGTGCCAGCACCGGGACACCCGCAGATACGCAGTATTTT; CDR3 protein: CASTGTPADTQYF
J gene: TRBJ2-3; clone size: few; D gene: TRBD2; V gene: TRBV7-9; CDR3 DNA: TGTGCCAGCAGCCCATTACTAGCGGGGGACCCAGATACGCAGTATTTT; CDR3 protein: CASSPLLAGDPDTQYF
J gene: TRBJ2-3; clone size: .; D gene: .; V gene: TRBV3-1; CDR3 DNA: TGTGCCAGCAGCCAAGAGGCTAGGGGGGGGGCAGATACGCAGTATTTT; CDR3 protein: CASSQEARGGADTQYF
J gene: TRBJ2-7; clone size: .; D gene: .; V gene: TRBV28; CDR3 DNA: TGTGCCAGCAGCAAAGGAGGGGGGAATCTGTACGAGCAGTACTTC; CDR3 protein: CASSKGGGNLYEQYF
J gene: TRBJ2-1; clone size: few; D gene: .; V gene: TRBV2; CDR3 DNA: TGTGCCAGCAGTGGCCCCAGCTCCTACAATGAGCAGTTCTTC; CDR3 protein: CASSGPSSYNEQFF
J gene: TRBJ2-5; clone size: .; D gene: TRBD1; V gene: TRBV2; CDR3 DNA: TGTGCCAGCAGTGACCAGGGACAGTACGTCCAAGAGACCCAGTACTTC; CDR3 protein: CASSDQGQYVQETQYF
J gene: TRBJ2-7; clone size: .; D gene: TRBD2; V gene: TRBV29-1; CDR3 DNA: TGCAGCGTCTACGGGGGGGCAGTGGGGACTGGAGAGCAGTACTTC; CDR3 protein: CSVYGGAVGTGEQYF
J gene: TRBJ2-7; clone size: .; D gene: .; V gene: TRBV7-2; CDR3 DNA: TGTGCCAGCAGCTTAAGGACTACCCCCTACGAGCAGTACTTC; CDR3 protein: CASSLRTTPYEQYF
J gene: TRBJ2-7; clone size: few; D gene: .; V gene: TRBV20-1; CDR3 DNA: TGCAGTGCCGATCCCGGGACGGCTTCCTACGAGCAGTACTTC; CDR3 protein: CSADPGTASYEQYF
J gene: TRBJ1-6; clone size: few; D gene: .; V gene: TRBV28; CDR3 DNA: TGTGCCAGCAGTTTATTAGATTCACCCCTCCACTTT; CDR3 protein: CASSLLDSPLHF
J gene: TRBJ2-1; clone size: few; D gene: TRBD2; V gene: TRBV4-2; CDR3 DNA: TGTGCCAGCAGCCAAGATGAGCGGGGGGGCTACAATGAGCAGTTCTTC; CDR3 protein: CASSQDERGGYNEQFF
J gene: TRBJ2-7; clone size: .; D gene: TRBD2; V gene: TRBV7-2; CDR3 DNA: TGTGCCAGCAGCTTGGATAGCGGGGCGGGTTTCTACGAGCAGTACTTC; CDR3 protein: CASSLDSGAGFYEQYF
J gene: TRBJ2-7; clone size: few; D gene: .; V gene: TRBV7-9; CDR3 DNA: TGTGCCAGCAGCTTACAGGGATCCAACTACGAGCAGTACTTC; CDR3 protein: CASSLQGSNYEQYF
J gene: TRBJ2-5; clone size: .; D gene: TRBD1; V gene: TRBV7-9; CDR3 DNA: TGTGCCAGCAGCTATCTGGACAGGGGATCGGAGACCCAGTACTTC; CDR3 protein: CASSYLDRGSETQYF